This note documents a single TCR beta chain sequence. Its antigen is as yet unknown. Measured with immunoSEQ multiplex PCR; TCRdb has only the in-frame clones, and not every one. The sample comprises around 15,000 clones, 75% to 90% of which are singletons, and roughly 5.6% rests with the top ten. The CDR3 extends over 15 amino acids. In germline, CDR1 is MNHEY, CDR2 SMNVEV (reference sequence). V was trimmed by 2 bases and J by 1 base, leaving 11 bases between them. These data originate in a study of graft-versus-host responses after intestinal transplantation. Overall study: Recipients had transplants, and these were multivisceral, liver-intestinal, or isolated intestinal. General study findings and limits: High graft-versus-host to host-versus-graft clonal ratios were found in allografts of patients who had graft-donor T cell macrochimerism.

The chain links TRBV27 to TRBJ2-5; D unresolved. The source is a human patient who received an intestinal transplant, so some T cells may come from the graft donor. Here the sequenced sample was PBMCs, taken roughly 15 weeks after intestinal transplant. CDR3 sequence: CASSLTSIRQETQYF. The DNA of the CDR3 is TGTGCCAGCAGTTTAACGAGTATTCGCCAAGAGACCCAGTACTTC.